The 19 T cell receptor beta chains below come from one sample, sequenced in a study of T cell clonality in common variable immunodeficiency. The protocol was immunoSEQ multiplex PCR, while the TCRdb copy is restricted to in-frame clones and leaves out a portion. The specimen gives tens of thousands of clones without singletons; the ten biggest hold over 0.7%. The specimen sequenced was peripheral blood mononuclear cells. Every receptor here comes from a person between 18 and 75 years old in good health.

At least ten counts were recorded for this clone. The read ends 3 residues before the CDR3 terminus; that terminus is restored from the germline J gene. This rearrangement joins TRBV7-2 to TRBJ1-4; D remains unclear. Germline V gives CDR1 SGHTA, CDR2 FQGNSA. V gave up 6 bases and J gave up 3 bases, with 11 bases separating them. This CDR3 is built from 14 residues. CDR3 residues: CASSSSTANEKLFF. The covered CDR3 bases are TGTGCCAGCAGTTCCTCTACAGCTAATGAAAAA. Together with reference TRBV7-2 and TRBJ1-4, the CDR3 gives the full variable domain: GAGVSQSPSNKVTEKGKDVELRCDPISGHTALYWYRQSLGQGLEFLIYFQGNSAPDKSGLPSDRFSAERTGGSVSTLTIQRTQQEDSAVYLCASSSSTANEKLFFGSGTQLSVL.

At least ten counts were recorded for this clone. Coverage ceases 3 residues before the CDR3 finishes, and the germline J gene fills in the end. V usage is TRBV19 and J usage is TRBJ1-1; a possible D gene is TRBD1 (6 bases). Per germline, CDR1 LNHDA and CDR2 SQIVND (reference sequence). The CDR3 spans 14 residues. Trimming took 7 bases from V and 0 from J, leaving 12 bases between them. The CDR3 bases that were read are TGTGCCAGTAAGTTGAGGGGGATGAACACTGAA. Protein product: CASKLRGMNTE. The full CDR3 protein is CASKLRGMNTEAFF.

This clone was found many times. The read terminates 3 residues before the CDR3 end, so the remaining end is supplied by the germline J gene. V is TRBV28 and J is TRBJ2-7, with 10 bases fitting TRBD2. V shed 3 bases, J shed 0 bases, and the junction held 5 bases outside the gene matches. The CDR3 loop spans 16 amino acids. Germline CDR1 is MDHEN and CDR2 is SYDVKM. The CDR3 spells CASSLASGSLSYEQYF. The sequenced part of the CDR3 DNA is TGTGCCAGCAGTTTGGCTAGCGGGAGCCTCTCCTACGAG. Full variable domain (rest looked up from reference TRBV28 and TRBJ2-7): DVKVTQSSRYLVKRTGEKVFLECVQDMDHENMFWYRQDPGLGLRLIYFSYDVKMKEKGDIPEGYSVSREKKERFSLILESASTNQTSMYLCASSLASGSLSYEQYFGPGTRLTVT.

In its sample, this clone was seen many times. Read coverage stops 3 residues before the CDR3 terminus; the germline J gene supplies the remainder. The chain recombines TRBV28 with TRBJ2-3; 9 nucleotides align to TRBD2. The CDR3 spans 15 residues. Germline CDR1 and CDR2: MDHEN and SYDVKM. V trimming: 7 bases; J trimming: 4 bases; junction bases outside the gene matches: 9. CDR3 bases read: TGTGCCAGCACCGCGGGAGGGATGGCGGCAGATACG. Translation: CASTAGGMAADT. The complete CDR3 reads CASTAGGMAADTQYF.

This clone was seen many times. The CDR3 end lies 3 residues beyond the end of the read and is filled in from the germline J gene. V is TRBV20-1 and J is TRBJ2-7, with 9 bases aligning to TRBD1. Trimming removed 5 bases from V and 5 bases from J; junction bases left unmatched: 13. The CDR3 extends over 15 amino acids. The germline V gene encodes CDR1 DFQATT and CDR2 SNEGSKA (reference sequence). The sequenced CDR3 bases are TGCAGTGCTGGGGGGCAGGGGACAGGGAGAAACGAG. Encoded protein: CSAGGQGTGRNE. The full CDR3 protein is CSAGGQGTGRNEQYF.

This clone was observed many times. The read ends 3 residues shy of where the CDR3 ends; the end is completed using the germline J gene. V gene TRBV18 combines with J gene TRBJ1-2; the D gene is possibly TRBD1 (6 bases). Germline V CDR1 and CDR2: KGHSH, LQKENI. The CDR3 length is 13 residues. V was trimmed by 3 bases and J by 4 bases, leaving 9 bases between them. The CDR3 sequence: CASSPGQTYGYTF. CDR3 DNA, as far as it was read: TGTGCCAGCTCACCGGGACAAACCTATGGC.

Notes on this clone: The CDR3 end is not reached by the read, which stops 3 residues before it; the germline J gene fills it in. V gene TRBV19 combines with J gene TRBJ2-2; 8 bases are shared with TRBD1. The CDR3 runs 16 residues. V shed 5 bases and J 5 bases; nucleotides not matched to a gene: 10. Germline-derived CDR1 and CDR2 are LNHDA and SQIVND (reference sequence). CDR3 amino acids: CASSVRWTGQTGELFF. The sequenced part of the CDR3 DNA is TGTGCCAGTAGTGTTAGGTGGACAGGGCAGACCGGGGAG.

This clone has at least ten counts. CDR3: CASSQATGNSGNTIYF. The part of the CDR3 DNA that was read is TGTGCCAGCTCACAGGCAACAGGGAACTCTGGAAACACC. This rearrangement joins TRBV18 to TRBJ1-3; a possible D gene is TRBD1 (6 bases). The read falls 3 residues short of the CDR3 end, and the missing part is taken from the germline J gene. The CDR3 contains 16 residues. Deletions cut 4 bases from V and 0 bases from J, with 13 bases between. Germline CDR1 and CDR2: KGHSH and LQKENI. The full variable domain, rest sourced from reference TRBV18 and TRBJ1-3, is NAGVMQNPRHLVRRRGQEARLRCSPMKGHSHVYWYRQLPEEGLKFMVYLQKENIIDESGMPKERFSAEFPKEGPSILRIQQVVRGDSAAYFCASSQATGNSGNTIYFGEGSWLTVV.

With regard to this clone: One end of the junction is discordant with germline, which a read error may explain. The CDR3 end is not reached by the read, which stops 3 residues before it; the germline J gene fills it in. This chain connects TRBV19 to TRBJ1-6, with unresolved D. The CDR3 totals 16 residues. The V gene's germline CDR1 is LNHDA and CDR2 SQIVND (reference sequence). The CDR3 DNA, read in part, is TGTGCCAGTAATATAAGGGTCCCGCAAGGCCACTCACCC. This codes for CASNIRVPQGHSP. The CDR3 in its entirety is CASNIRVPQGHSPLHF.

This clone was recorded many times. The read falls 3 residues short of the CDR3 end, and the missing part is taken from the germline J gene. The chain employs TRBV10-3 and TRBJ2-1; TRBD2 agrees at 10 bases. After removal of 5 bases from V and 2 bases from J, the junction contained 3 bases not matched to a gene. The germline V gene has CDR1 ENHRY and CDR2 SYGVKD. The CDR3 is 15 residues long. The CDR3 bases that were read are TGTGCCATCAGTACTAGCGGGACGACCTACAATGAG. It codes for CAISTSGTTYNE. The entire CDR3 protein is CAISTSGTTYNEQFF.

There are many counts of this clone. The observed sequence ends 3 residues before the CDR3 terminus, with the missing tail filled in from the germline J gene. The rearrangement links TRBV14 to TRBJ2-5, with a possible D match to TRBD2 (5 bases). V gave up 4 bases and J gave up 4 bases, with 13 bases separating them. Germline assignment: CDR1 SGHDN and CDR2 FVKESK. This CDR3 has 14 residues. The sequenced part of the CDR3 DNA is TGTGCCAGCAGCCGAGACCCGGCGGGAGAGACC. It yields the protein CASSRDPAGET. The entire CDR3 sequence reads CASSRDPAGETQYF. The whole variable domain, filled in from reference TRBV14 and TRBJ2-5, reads EAGVTQFPSHSVIEKGQTVTLRCDPISGHDNLYWYRRVMGKEIKFLLHFVKESKQDESGMPNNRFLAERTGGTYSTLKVQPAELEDSGVYFCASSRDPAGETQYFGPGTRLLVL.

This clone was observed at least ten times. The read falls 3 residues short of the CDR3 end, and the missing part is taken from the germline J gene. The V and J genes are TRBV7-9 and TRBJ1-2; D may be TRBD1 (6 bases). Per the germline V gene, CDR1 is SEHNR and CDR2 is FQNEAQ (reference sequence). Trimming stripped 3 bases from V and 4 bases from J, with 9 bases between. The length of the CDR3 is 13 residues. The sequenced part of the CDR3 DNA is TGTGCCAGCAGCTTCGGGGGGCTCTATGGC. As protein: CASSFGGLYG. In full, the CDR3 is CASSFGGLYGYTF.

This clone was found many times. The CDR3 reads CSAREGQPQHF. Incomplete CDR3 DNA: TGCAGTGCTAGAGAGGGCCAGCCC. The chain uses TRBV20-1 and TRBJ1-5; no clear D. The sequenced fragment ends 3 residues before the CDR3 boundary, so the rest is inferred from the germline J gene. CDR1 is DFQATT and CDR2 is SNEGSKA in the germline V gene (reference sequence). V was cut by 0 bases and J by 7 bases, with 4 bases left in between. This CDR3 region has 11 residues.

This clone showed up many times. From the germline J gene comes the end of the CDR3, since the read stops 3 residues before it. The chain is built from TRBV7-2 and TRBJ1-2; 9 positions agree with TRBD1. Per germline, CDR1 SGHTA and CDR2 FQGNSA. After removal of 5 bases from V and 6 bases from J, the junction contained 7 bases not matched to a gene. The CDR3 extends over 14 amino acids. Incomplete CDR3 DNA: TGTGCCAGCAGCACGGGACAGGGTGTTCATGGC. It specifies CASSTGQGVHG. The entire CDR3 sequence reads CASSTGQGVHGYTF.

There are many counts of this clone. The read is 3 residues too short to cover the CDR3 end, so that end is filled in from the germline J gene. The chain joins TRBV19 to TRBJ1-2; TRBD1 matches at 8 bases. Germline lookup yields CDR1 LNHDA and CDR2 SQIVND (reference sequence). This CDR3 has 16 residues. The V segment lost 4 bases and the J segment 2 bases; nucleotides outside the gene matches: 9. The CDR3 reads CASSRRGTGANYGYTF. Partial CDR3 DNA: TGTGCCAGTAGTAGGCGCGGGACAGGCGCGAACTATGGC.

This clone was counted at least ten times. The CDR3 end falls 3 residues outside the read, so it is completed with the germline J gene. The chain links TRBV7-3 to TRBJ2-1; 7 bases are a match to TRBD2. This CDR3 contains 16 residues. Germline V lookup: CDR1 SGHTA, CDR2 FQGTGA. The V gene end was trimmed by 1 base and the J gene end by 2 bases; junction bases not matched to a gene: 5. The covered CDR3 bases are TGTGCCAGCAGCTTAAATCCAGCGGGAACCTACAATGAG. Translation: CASSLNPAGTYNE. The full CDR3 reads CASSLNPAGTYNEQFF.

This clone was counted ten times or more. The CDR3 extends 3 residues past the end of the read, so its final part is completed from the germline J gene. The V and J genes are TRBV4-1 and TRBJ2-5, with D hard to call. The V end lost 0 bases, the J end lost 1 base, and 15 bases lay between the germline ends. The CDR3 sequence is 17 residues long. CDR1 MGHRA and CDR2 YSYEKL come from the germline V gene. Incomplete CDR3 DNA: TGCGCCAGCAGCCAAGATCTTGCCCCGGCAGGCCAAGAGACC. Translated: CASSQDLAPAGQET. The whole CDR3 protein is CASSQDLAPAGQETQYF.

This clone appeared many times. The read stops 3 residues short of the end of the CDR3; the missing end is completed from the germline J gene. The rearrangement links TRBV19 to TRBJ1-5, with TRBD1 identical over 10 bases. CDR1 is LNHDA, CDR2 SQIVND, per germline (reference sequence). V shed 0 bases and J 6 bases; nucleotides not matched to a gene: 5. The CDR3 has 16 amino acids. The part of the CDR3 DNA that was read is TGTGCCAGTAGTATAGAAGACAGGGGGCGAGGTCAGCCC. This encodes CASSIEDRGRGQP. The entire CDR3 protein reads CASSIEDRGRGQPQHF. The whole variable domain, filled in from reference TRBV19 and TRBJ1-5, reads DGGITQSPKYLFRKEGQNVTLSCEQNLNHDAMYWYRQDPGQGLRLIYYSQIVNDFQKGDIAEGYSVSREKKESFPLTVTSAQKNPTAFYLCASSIEDRGRGQPQHFGDGTRLSIL.

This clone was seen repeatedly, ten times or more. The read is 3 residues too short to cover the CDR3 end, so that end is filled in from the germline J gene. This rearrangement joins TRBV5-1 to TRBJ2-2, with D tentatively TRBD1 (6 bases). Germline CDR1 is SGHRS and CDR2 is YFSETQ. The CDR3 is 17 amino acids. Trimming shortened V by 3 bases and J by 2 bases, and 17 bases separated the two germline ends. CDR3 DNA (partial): TGCGCCAGCAGCTCGGAGAACCGGGACAAAAACACCGGGGAG. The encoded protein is CASSSENRDKNTGE. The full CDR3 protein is CASSSENRDKNTGELFF.